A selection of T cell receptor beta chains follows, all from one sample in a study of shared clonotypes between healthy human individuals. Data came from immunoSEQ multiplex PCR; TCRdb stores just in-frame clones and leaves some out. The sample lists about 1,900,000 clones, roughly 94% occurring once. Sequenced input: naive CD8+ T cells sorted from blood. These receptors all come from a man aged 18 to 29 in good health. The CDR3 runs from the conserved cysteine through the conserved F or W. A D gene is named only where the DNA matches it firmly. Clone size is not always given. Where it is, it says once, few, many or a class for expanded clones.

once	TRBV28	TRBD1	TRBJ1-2	TGTGCCAGCAGTACCGGGACAGGGCAGACTAACTATGGCTACACCTTC	CASSTGTGQTNYGYTF
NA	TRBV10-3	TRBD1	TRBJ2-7	TGTGCCATCAGTGAATCAGGACAGGGATCCTACGAGCAGTACTTC	CAISESGQGSYEQYF
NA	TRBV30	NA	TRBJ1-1	TGTGCCTGGAGTGTTTTACAATACGCCGAAGCTTTCTTT	CAWSVLQYAEAFF
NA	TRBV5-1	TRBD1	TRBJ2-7	TGCGCCAGCAGCCTGGTGGACAGGGGGGGCTACGAGCAGTACTTC	CASSLVDRGGYEQYF
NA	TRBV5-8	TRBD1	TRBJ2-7	TGTGCCAGCAGCGTGGGACAGGGGGACTACGAGCAGTACTTC	CASSVGQGDYEQYF
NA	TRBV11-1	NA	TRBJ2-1	TGTGCCAGCAGCTTAGGACAGGTTGGGCAGTTCTTC	CASSLGQVGQFF
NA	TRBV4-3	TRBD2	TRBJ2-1	TGCGCCAGCAGCCAGGAGGGACTAGCGGGCTACAATGAGCAGTTCTTC	CASSQEGLAGYNEQFF
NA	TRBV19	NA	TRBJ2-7	TGTGCCAGTAGTATCGGATCTGGCTACGAGCAGTACTTC	CASSIGSGYEQYF
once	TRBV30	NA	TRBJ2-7	TGTGCCTGGAAGGAACCGGGACAACACTACGAGCAGTACTTC	CAWKEPGQHYEQYF
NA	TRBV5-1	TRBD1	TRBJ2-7	TGCGCCAGCAGGACAGGGGACTCCTACGAGCAGTACTTC	CASRTGDSYEQYF